This TCR beta chain was identified in a study of CD8+ T cells in alopecia areata. The CDR3 sequence is 14 residues long. Germline CDR1 is MDHEN and CDR2 is SYDVKM. Trimming took 9 bases from V and 2 from J, leaving 14 bases between them. After isolation, RNA underwent reverse transcription to generate cDNA as the sequencing template. Profiling relied on immunoSEQ multiplex PCR, and the TCRdb table lists in-frame clones only, not all of them. The sample consists of more than 85,000 clones, roughly 47% of them appearing once. The table lists this clone with a few counts. The chain combines TRBV28 with TRBJ1-5, with D possibly matching TRBD1 (6 bases). The material sequenced was CD4+ T cells sorted from blood. This TCR was sampled from a human donor with alopecia areata. CDR3 nucleotide sequence: TGTGCCAGTTGCAGGGGTCCACGCAATCAGCCCCAGCATTTT. Translated, it gives CASCRGPRNQPQHF.